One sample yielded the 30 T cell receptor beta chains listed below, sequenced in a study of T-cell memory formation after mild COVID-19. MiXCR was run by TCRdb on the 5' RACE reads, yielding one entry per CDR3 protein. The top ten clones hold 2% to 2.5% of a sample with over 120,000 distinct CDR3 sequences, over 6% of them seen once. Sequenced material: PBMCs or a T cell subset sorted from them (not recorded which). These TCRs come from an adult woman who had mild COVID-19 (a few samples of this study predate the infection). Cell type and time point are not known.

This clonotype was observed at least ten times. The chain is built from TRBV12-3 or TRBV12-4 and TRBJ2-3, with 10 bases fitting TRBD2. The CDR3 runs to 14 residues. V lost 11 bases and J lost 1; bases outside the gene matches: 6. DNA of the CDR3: TGTGCCTCTAGCGGGAGTCGGGGCACAGATACGCAGTATTTT. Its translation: CASSGSRGTDTQYF.

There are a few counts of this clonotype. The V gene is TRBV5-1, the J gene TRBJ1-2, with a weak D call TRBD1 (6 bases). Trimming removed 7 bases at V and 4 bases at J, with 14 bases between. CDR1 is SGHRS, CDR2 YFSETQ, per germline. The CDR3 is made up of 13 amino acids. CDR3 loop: CASGGAGSYGYTF. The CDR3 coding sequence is TGCGCCAGCGGGGGGGCAGGGAGCTATGGCTACACCTTC.

CDR3 DNA sequence: TGTGCCAGCAGCTCCAGACAGTTCGGAAACACCATATATTTT. Protein: CASSSRQFGNTIYF. The chain links TRBV7-2 to TRBJ1-3; perhaps TRBD1 as D (5 bases). Deletions cut 4 bases from V and 4 bases from J, with 11 bases between. The CDR3 has 14 amino acids. Germline loops: CDR1 SGHTA, CDR2 FQGNSA.

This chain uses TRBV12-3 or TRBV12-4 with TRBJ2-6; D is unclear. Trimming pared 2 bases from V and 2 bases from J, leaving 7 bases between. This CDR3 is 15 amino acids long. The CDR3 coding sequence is TGTGCCAGCAGTTTACGGTTAGCTGGGGCCAACGTCCTGACTTTC. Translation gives CASSLRLAGANVLTF.

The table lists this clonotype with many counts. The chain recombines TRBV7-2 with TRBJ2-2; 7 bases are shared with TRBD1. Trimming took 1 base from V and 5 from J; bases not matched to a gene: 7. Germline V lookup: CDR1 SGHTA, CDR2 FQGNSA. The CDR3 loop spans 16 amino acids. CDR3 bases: TGTGCCAGCAGCTTAGAAGGACAGGCCCTAACCGGGGAGCTGTTTTTT. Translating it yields CASSLEGQALTGELFF.

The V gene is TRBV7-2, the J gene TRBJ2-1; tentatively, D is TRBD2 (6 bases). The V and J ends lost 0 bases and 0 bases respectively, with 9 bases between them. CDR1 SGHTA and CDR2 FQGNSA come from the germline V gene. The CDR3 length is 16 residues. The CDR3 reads CASSLASGHSYNEQFF. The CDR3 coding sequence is TGTGCCAGCAGCTTAGCTAGCGGACACTCCTACAATGAGCAGTTCTTC.

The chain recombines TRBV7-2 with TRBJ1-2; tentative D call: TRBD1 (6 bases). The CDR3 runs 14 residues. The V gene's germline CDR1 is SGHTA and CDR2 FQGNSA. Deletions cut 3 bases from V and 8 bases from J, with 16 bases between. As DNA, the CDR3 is TGTGCCAGCAGCTTCCGACAGGAGAGGAAAGGCTACACCTTC. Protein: CASSFRQERKGYTF.

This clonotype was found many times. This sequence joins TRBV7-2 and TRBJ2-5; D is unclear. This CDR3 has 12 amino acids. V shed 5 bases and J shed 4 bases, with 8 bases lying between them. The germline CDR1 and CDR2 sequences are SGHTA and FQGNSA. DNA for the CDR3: TGTGCCAGCAGCCTAAACCCAGAGACCCAGTACTTC. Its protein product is CASSLNPETQYF.

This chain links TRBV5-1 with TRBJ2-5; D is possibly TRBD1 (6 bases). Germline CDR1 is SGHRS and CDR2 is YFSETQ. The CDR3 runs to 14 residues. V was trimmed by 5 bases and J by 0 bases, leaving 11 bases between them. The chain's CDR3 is CASSATGYQETQYF. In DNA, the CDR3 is TGCGCCAGCAGTGCGACAGGCTACCAAGAGACCCAGTACTTC.

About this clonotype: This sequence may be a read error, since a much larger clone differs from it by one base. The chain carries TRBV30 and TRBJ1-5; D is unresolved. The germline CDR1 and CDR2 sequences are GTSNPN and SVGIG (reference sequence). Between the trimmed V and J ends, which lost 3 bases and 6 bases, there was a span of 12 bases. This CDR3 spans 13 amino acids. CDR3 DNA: TGTGCCTGGAGCAAGTCAGTTCTTCAGCCCCAGCATTTT. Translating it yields CAWSKSVLQPQHF.

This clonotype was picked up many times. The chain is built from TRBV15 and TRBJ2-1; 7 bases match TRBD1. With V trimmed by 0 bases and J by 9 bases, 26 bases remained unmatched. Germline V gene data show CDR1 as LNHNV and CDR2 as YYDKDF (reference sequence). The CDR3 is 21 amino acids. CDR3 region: CATSRDQVQQGLSSSWREQFF. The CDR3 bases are TGTGCCACCAGCAGAGATCAAGTCCAACAGGGGTTGTCATCCTCTTGGCGTGAGCAGTTCTTC.

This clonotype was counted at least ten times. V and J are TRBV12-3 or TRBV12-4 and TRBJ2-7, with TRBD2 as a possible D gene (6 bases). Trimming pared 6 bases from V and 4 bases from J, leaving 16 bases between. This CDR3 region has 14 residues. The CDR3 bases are TGTGCCAGCAGGAAGACCTCGGGGGTGTACGAGCAGTACTTC. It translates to CASRKTSGVYEQYF.

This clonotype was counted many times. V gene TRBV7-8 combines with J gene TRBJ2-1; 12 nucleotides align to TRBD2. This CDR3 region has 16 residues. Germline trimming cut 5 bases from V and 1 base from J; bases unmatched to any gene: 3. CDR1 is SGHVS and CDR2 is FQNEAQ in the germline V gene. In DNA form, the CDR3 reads TGTGCCAGCAGCCGGACTAGCGGGAATTCCTACAATGAGCAGTTCTTC. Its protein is CASSRTSGNSYNEQFF. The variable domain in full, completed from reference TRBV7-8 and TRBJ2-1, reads GAGVSQSPRYKVAKRGQDVALRCDPISGHVSLFWYQQALGQGPEFLTYFQNEAQLDKSGLPSDRFFAERPEGSVSTLKIQRTQQEDSAVYLCASSRTSGNSYNEQFFGPGTRLTVL.

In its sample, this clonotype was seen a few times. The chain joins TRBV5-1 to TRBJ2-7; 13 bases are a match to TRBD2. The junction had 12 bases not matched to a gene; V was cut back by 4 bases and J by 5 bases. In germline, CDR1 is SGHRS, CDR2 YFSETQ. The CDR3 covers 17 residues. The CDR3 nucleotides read TGCGCCAGCAGCGCCCGACTAGCGGGGGGCCTTGCTAACGAGCAGTACTTC. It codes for CASSARLAGGLANEQYF.

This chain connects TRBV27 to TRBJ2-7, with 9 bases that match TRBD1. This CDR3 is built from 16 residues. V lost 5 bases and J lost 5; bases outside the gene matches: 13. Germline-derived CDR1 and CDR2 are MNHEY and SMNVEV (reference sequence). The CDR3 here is CASSIRQGGIIDEQYF. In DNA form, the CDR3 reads TGTGCCAGCAGTATTAGACAGGGGGGTATCATTGACGAGCAGTACTTC.

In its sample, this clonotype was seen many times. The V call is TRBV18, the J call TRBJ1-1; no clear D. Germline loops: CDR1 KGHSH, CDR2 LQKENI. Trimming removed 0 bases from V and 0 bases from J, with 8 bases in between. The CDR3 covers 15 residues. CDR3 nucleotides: TGTGCCAGCTCACCACCGGATGGGTTGAACACTGAAGCTTTCTTT. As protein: CASSPPDGLNTEAFF.

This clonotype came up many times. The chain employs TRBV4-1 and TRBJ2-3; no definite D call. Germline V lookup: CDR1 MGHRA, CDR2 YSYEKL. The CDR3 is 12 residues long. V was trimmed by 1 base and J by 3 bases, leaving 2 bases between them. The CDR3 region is CASSQVTDTQYF. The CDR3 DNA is TGCGCCAGCAGCCAAGTAACAGATACGCAGTATTTT.

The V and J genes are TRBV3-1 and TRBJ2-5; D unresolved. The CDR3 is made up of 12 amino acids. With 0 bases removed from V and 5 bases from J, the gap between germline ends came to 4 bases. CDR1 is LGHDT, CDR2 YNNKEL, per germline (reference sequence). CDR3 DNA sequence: TGTGCCAGCAGCCAAGATTTCGAGACCCAGTACTTC. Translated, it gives CASSQDFETQYF.

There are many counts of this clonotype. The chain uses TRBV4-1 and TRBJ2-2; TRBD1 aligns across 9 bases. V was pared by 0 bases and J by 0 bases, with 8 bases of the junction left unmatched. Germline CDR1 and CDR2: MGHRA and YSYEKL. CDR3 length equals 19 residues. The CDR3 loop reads CASSQDFLGQGPNTGELFF. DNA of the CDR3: TGCGCCAGCAGCCAAGATTTTTTGGGACAGGGACCGAACACCGGGGAGCTGTTTTTT.

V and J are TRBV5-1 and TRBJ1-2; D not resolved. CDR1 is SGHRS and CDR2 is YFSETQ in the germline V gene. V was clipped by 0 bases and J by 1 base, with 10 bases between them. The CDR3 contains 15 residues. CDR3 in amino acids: CASSLDKRLNYGYTF. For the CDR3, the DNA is TGCGCCAGCAGCTTGGACAAACGCCTTAACTATGGCTACACCTTC. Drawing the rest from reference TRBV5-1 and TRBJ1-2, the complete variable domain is KAGVTQTPRYLIKTRGQQVTLSCSPISGHRSVSWYQQTPGQGLQFLFEYFSETQRNKGNFPGRFSGRQFSNSRSEMNVSTLELGDSALYLCASSLDKRLNYGYTFGSGTRLTVV.

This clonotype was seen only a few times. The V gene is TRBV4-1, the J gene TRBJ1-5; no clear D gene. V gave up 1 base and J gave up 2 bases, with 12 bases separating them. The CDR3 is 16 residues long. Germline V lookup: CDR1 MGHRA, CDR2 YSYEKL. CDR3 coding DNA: TGCGCCAGCAGCCAAGGAGAAGCCCTTGGCAATCAGCCCCAGCATTTT. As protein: CASSQGEALGNQPQHF.

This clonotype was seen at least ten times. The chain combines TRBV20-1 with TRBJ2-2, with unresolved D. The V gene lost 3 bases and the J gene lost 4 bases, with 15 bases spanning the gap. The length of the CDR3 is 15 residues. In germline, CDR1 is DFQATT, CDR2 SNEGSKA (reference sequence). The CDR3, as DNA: TGCAGTGCTAGGGACCCTTTTCGGAGCACCGGGGAGCTGTTTTTT. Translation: CSARDPFRSTGELFF.

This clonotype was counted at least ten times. The CDR3, as DNA: TGTGCCAGCAGCTTAGGGGGGGGCGCCGTGCGCGAGCAGTACTTC. Translated, it gives CASSLGGGAVREQYF. This chain links TRBV13 with TRBJ2-7, with D perhaps TRBD1 or TRBD2 (6 bases each). Germline V gives CDR1 PRHDT, CDR2 FYEKMQ (reference sequence). The CDR3 is made up of 15 amino acids. V lost 0 bases, J lost 6 bases, and 15 bases lay in between.

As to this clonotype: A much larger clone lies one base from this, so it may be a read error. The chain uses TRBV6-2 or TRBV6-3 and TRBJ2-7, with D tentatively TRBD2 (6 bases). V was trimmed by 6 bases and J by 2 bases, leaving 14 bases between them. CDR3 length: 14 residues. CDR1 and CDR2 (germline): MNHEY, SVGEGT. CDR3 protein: CASRSYSGTYEQYF. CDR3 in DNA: TGTGCCAGCAGATCGTATAGCGGAACCTACGAGCAGTACTTC.

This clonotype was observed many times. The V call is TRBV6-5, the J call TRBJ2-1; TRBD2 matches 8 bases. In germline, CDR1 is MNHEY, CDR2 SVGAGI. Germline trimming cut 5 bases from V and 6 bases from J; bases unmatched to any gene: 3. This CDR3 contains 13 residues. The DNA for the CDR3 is TGTGCCAGCAGTAGCGGGAGCCCCAATGAGCAGTTCTTC. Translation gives CASSSGSPNEQFF.

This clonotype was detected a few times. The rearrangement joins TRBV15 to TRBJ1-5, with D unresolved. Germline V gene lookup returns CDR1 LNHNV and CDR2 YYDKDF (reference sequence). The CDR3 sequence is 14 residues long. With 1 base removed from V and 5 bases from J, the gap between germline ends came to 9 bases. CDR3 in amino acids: CATSRVGTYQPQHF. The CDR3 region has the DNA TGTGCCACCAGCAGAGTCGGCACCTATCAGCCCCAGCATTTT.

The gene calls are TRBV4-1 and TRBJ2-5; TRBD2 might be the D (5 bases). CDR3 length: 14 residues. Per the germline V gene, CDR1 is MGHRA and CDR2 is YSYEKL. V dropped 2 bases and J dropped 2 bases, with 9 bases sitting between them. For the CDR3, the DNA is TGCGCCAGCAGCCAATTTGGACTTCAAGAGACCCAGTACTTC. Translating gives CASSQFGLQETQYF.

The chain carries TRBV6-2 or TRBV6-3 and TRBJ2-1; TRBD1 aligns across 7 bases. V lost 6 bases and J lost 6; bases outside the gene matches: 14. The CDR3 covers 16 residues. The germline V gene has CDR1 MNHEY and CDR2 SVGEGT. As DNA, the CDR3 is TGTGCCAGCAGAAAGACAGGGTTCCCCATGACCAATGAGCAGTTCTTC. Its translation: CASRKTGFPMTNEQFF.

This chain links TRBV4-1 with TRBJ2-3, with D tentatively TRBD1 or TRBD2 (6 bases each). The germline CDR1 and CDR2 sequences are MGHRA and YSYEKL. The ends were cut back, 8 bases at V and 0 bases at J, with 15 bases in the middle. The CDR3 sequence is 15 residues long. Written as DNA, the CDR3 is TGCGCCAGCGCCATCTGGGGGGCGAGCACAGATACGCAGTATTTT. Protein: CASAIWGASTDTQYF.

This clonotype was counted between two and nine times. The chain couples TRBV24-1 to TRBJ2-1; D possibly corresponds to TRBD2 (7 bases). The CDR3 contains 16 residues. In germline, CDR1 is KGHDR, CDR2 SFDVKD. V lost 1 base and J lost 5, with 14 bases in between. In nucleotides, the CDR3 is TGTGCCACCAGTGATTTTCCGGGGGGCGGGGACAATGAGCAGTTCTTC. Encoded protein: CATSDFPGGGDNEQFF.